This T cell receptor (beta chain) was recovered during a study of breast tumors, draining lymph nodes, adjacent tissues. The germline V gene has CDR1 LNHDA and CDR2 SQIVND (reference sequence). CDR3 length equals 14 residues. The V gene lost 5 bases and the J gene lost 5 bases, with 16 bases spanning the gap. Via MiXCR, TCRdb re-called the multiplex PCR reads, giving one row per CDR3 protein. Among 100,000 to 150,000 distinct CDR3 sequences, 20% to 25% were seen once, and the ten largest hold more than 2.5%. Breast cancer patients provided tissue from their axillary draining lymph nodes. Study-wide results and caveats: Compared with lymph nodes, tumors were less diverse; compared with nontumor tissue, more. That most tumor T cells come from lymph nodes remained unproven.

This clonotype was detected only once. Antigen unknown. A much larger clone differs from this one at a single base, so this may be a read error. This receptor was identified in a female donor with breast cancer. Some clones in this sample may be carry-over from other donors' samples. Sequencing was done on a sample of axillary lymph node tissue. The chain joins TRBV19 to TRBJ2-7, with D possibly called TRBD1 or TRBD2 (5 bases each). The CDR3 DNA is TGTGCCAGTAGTGGGGCAGGGAGAAGAGACGAGCAGTACTTC. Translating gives CASSGAGRRDEQYF.